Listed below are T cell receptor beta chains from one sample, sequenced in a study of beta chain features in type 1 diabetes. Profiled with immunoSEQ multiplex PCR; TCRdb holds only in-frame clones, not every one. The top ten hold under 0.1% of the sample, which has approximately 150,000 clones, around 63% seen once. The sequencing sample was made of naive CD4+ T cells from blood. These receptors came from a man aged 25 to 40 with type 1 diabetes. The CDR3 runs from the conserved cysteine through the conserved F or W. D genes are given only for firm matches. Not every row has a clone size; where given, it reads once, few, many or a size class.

TGTGCCAGCAGCCCTCCACTGGACAATGAGCAGTTCTTC	CASSPPLDNEQFF	TRBV7-6	TRBJ2-1	NA	NA
TGTGCCAGCTCCCCGTGGGGCAGGGACAGTCAGCCCCAGCATTTT	CASSPWGRDSQPQHF	TRBV18	TRBJ1-5	NA	TRBD1
TGTGCCAGCAGCACCCGGACAGACTCCTACGAGCAGTACTTC	CASSTRTDSYEQYF	TRBV9	TRBJ2-7	NA	NA
TGTGCCAGCAGCTCCAAGGCTCTGGCCCCGAGACGGGAGACCCAGTACTTC	CASSSKALAPRRETQYF	TRBV9	TRBJ2-5	few	NA
TGTGCCAGCAGCCTTATTGCGGGGCAGCAGTTCTTC	CASSLIAGQQFF	TRBV9	TRBJ2-1	NA	NA
TGTGCCAGCTCACCAAAGACTAGCAATGAGCAGTTCTTC	CASSPKTSNEQFF	TRBV18	TRBJ2-1	few	NA
TGTGCCTGGAGATCAAAACCGGGACTCGGGTCCTACGAGCAGTACTTC	CAWRSKPGLGSYEQYF	TRBV30	TRBJ2-7	once	NA
TGCAGCGTTCTCAAGAACACTGAAGCTTTCTTT	CSVLKNTEAFF	TRBV29-1	TRBJ1-1	NA	NA
TGTGCCAGCAGCTACCCGGGTAGCGGGGGTTACAATGAGCAGTTCTTC	CASSYPGSGGYNEQFF	TRBV7-2	TRBJ2-1	NA	TRBD2
TGTGCCAGCAGTCAAGACGACGGGACGCAGTATTTT	CASSQDDGTQYF	TRBV6-5	TRBJ2-3	once	NA
TGCAGCGTTACCGTAGACGAGCAGTACTTC	CSVTVDEQYF	TRBV29-1	TRBJ2-7	NA	NA
TGTGCCAGCAGCCCTACAGATTACTATGGCTACACCTTC	CASSPTDYYGYTF	TRBV11-2	TRBJ1-2	NA	NA
TGTGCCAGTAGTATGGGACTGGTGGTTGAGACCCAGTACTTC	CASSMGLVVETQYF	TRBV19	TRBJ2-5	NA	NA
TGTGCCTGGAGTAACGGGGGTGGCGAGACCCAGTACTTC	CAWSNGGGETQYF	TRBV30	TRBJ2-5	few	NA
TGTGCCAGCAGTTCCTTATACCCGCCCCTTTACAATGAGCAGTTCTTC	CASSSLYPPLYNEQFF	TRBV27	TRBJ2-1	NA	NA
TGCGCCAGCAGCCAAGAGGGGACAAGCAATCAGCCCCAGCATTTT	CASSQEGTSNQPQHF	TRBV4-3	TRBJ1-5	NA	NA
TGCGCCAGCAGCCAAGGTCCAGGCCCAGATGAAAAACTGTTTTTT	CASSQGPGPDEKLFF	TRBV4-3	TRBJ1-4	few	NA
TGCAGCGTCGGGACAGGGTTTGACGAGCAGTACTTC	CSVGTGFDEQYF	TRBV29-1	TRBJ2-7	NA	TRBD1
TGCACCAGCAGCCGACCCTCTTGTTGCACAGATACGCAGTATTTT	CTSSRPSCCTDTQYF	TRBV1	TRBJ2-3	few	NA
TGTGCCAGCAGTTACCTACCCCTGACCTGGGCCCAGTACTTC	CASSYLPLTWAQYF	TRBV6-5	TRBJ2-5	few	NA
TGTGCCAGCAGTTGGGGGCAGGGCGGAGGCTACACCTTC	CASSWGQGGGYTF	TRBV27	TRBJ1-2	NA	NA
TGTGCCATCGGTAGAGAATCCTACGAGCAGTACTTC	CAIGRESYEQYF	TRBV10-3	TRBJ2-7	few	NA
TGCGCCAGCAGCTCCCTAGCGGAATCCGGGGAGCTGTTTTTT	CASSSLAESGELFF	TRBV5-1	TRBJ2-2	NA	TRBD2
TGTGCCAGCAGTGACCTACAGGGTTATTCCGGGGAGCTGTTTTTT	CASSDLQGYSGELFF	TRBV25-1	TRBJ2-2	NA	NA
TGTGCCAGCTCGCTGACAGGGGGCACCTACAATGAGCAGTTCTTC	CASSLTGGTYNEQFF	TRBV18	TRBJ2-1	NA	TRBD1
TGTGCCTGGAGCCCGAATCAGGATTCCTACGAGCAGTACTTC	CAWSPNQDSYEQYF	TRBV30	TRBJ2-7	few	NA
TGTGCCAGCAGCTTAAGGCCGGGACTAGCCTACAATGAGCAGTTCTTC	CASSLRPGLAYNEQFF	TRBV7-9	TRBJ2-1	NA	TRBD2
TGCGCCAGCAGAAGCGCGGGACAGGTCGGTGAAAAACTGTTTTTT	CASRSAGQVGEKLFF	TRBV10-2	TRBJ1-4	NA	TRBD1
TGTGCCAGCAGTGAAGTTGGGACACCACACACTGAAGCTTTCTTT	CASSEVGTPHTEAFF	TRBV25-1	TRBJ1-1	NA	NA
TGTGCCAGCAGCTTTAGGGGGACGGAGACCCAGTACTTC	CASSFRGTETQYF	TRBV7-2	TRBJ2-5	NA	NA
TGTGCCAGCAGCTTATCTGGACAGCTGAGATTTAATGAGCAGTTCTTC	CASSLSGQLRFNEQFF	TRBV7-8	TRBJ2-1	NA	NA
NA	CASSSDFGPDSPLHF	TRBV5-6	TRBJ1-6	NA	NA
TGTGCCATCAGCCGACAGGGTAGCACAGATACGCAGTATTTT	CAISRQGSTDTQYF	TRBV6-5	TRBJ2-3	NA	TRBD1
TGCAGCGTTGTACCTCTAGCGGGGAGCACAGATACGCAGTATTTT	CSVVPLAGSTDTQYF	TRBV29-1	TRBJ2-3	NA	TRBD2
TGTGCCTGGAGTGTGACAGTTCTCAATTCACCCCTCCACTTT	CAWSVTVLNSPLHF	TRBV30	TRBJ1-6	once	NA
TGCAGCGTTACTAGCGGTTCCTACGAGCAGTACTTC	CSVTSGSYEQYF	TRBV29-1	TRBJ2-7	NA	TRBD2
TGTGCCAGCAGCTTGGCTGGGACAGCTTACAATCAGCCCCAGCATTTT	CASSLAGTAYNQPQHF	TRBV5-6	TRBJ1-5	NA	TRBD1
TGCGCCAGCAGCCACACAGAGGACTACGAGCAGTACTTC	CASSHTEDYEQYF	TRBV4-3	TRBJ2-7	once	NA
TGTGCCAGCAGTTCCGGCCAGGGCCAAAATCAGCCCCAGCATTTT	CASSSGQGQNQPQHF	TRBV28	TRBJ1-5	NA	NA
TGCGCCAGCAGTGATTCAGGGGAAAGTGAGCAGTTCTTC	CASSDSGESEQFF	TRBV5-1	TRBJ2-1	few	NA